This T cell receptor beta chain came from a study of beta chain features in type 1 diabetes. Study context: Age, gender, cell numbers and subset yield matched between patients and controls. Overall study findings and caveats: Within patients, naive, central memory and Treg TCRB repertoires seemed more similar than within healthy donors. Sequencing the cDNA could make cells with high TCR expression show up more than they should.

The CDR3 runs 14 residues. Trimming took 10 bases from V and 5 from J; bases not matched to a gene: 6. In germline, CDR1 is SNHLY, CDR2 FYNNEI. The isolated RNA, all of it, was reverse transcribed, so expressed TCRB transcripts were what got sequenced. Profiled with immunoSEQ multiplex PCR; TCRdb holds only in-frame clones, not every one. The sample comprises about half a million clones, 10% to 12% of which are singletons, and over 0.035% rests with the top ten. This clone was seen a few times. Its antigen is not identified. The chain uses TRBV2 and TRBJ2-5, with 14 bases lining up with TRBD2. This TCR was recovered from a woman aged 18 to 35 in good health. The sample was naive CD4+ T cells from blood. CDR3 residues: CATGTSGSLETQYF. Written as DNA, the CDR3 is TGTGCCACCGGGACTAGCGGGAGTCTGGAGACCCAGTACTTC. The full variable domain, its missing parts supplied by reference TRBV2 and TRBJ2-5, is EPEVTQTPSHQVTQMGQEVILRCVPISNHLYFYWYRQILGQKVEFLVSFYNNEISEKSEIFDDQFSVERPDGSNFTLKIRSTKLEDSAMYFCATGTSGSLETQYFGPGTRLLVL.